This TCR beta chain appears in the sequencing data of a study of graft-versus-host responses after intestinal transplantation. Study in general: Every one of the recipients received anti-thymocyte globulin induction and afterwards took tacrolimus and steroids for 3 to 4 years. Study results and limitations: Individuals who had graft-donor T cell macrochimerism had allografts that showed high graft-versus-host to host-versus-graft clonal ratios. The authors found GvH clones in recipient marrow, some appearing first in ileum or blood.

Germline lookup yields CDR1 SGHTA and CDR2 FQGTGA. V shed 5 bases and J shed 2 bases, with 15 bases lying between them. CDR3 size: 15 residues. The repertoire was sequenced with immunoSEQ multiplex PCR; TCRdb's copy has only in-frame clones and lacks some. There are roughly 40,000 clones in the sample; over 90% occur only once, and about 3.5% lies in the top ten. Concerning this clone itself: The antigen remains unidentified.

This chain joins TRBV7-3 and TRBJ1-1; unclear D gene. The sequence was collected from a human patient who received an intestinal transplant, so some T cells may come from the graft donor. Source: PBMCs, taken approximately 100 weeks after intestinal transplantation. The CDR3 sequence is CASSLQAGHNTEAFF. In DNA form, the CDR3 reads TGTGCCAGCAGCCTCCAGGCGGGCCATAACACTGAAGCTTTCTTT.